These T cell receptor beta chains were read from a single sample in a study of beta chain features in type 1 diabetes. Produced via immunoSEQ multiplex PCR; TCRdb's table is partial and in-frame only. Of some 150,000 clones listed, around 51% are singletons. Source material: Tregs from blood. These receptors originate from a man aged 18 to 35 in good health. CDR3s include the opening cysteine and the closing phenylalanine or tryptophan. D genes are given only for firm matches. Not all rows give a size; the values are once, few, many and, for expanded clones, a class.

TRBJ1-4 - TRBV19 TRBD1 CASSPRTGVNEKLFF TGTGCCAGTAGTCCTCGGACAGGAGTTAATGAAAAACTGTTTTTT
TRBJ1-1 - TRBV25-1 TRBD1 CASKGQGALEAFF TGTGCCAGCAAGGGACAGGGGGCCCTTGAAGCTTTCTTT
TRBJ1-2 - TRBV7-2 - CASSLDRDGYTF TGTGCCAGCAGCTTAGACAGGGATGGCTACACCTTC
TRBJ1-3 - TRBV6-5 - CASSYFIGDPIYF TGTGCCAGCAGTTATTTTATAGGAGACCCCATATATTTT
TRBJ2-1 - TRBV7-3 TRBD2 CASSPRPGLAVNEQFF TGTGCCAGCAGCCCACGGCCGGGACTAGCGGTGAATGAGCAGTTCTTC
TRBJ2-5 - TRBV11-2 - CASSLRRVEETQYF TGTGCCAGCAGCTTGCGGCGGGTAGAAGAGACCCAGTACTTC
TRBJ2-5 few TRBV7-2 TRBD2 CASSLVRGGPGETQYF TGTGCCAGCAGCTTGGTACGGGGGGGCCCGGGGGAGACCCAGTACTTC
TRBJ1-6 - TRBV7-9 - CASSPPGGEGNSPLHF TGTGCCAGCAGCCCGCCGGGGGGCGAAGGAAATTCACCCCTCCACTTT
TRBJ1-1 - TRBV4-3 - CASSQDWGVSAEAFF TGCGCCAGCAGCCAAGATTGGGGGGTTAGCGCTGAAGCTTTCTTT
TRBJ2-7 once TRBV7-2 - CASSFGTSMPEQYF TGTGCCAGCAGCTTTGGAACTAGCATGCCCGAGCAGTACTTC
TRBJ1-2 - TRBV4-2 - CASSQDLNYGYTF TGTGCCAGCAGCCAAGACCTAAACTATGGCTACACCTTC
TRBJ1-3 - TRBV2 TRBD1 CASSAGQISGNTIYF TGTGCCAGCAGTGCGGGACAGATCTCTGGAAACACCATATATTTT
TRBJ2-3 - TRBV4-1 TRBD2 CASSLISYSGGAPDTQYF TGCGCCAGCAGCCTCATTTCCTATAGCGGGGGGGCTCCAGATACGCAGTATTTT
TRBJ2-1 few TRBV5-1 - CASSFDPASHNEQFF TGCGCCAGCAGCTTTGATCCTGCGAGCCACAATGAGCAGTTCTTC
TRBJ2-7 few TRBV29-1 TRBD1 CSVEDRRQGSYEQYF TGCAGCGTTGAAGATCGGCGACAGGGTTCGTACGAGCAGTACTTC
TRBJ1-1 - TRBV27 TRBD1 CASSPGDRNTEAFF TGTGCCAGCAGTCCCGGGGACAGGAACACTGAAGCTTTCTTT
TRBJ2-3 - TRBV4-1 - CASSQDKEGVRTDTQYF TGCGCCAGCAGCCAAGATAAGGAGGGAGTAAGGACAGATACGCAGTATTTT
TRBJ2-7 - TRBV6-1 - CASSPPRQTSYEQYF TGTGCCAGCAGCCCCCCACGACAGACCTCCTACGAGCAGTACTTC
TRBJ1-2 - TRBV5-4 - CAIHVGGRDYGYTF TGTGCCATCCACGTAGGCGGGAGGGACTATGGCTACACCTTC
TRBJ2-2 few TRBV10-3 - CAIKGVTGELFF TGTGCCATCAAGGGGGTGACCGGGGAGCTGTTTTTT
TRBJ1-2 - TRBV25-1 - CASSEPGRDGYTF TGTGCCAGCAGTGAGCCCGGGAGGGATGGCTACACCTTC
TRBJ2-7 - TRBV14 TRBD2 CASSPLLAGGAEQYF TGTGCCAGCAGCCCTCTTCTAGCGGGAGGAGCCGAGCAGTACTTC